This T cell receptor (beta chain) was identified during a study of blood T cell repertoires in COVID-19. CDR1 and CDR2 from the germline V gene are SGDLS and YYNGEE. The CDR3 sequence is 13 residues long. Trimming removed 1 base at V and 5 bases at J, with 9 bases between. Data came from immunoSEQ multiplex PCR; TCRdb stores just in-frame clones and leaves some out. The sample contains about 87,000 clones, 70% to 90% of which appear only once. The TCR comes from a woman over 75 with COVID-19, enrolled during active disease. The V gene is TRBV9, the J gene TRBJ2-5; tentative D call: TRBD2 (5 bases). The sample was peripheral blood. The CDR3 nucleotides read TGTGCCAGCAGCGTACAGGACTGGGAGACCCAGTACTTC. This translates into CASSVQDWETQYF.